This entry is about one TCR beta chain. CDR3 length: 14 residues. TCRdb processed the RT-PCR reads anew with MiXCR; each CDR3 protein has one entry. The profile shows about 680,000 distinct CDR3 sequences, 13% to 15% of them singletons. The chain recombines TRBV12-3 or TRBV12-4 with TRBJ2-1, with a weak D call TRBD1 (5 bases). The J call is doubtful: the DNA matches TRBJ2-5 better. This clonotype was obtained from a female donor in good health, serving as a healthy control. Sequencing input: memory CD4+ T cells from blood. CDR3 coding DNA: TGTGCCAGCAGCTACTCCGACAGTCAAGAGACCCAGTACTTC. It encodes CASSYSDSQETQYF.